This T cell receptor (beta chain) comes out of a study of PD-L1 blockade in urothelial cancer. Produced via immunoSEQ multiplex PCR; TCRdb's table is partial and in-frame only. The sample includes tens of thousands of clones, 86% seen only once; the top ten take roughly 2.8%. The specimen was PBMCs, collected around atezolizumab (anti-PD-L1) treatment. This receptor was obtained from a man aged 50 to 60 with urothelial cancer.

In DNA form, the CDR3 reads TGTGCCAGCAGCTTTGCGGGAGGGCGGAATGAGCAGTTCTTC. Translated: CASSFAGGRNEQFF. This chain connects TRBV7-9 to TRBJ2-1; TRBD2 matches 9 bases. CDR1 SEHNR and CDR2 FQNEAQ come from the germline V gene (reference sequence). The CDR3 length is 14 residues. Losses at the gene ends were 3 bases for V and 7 bases for J; bases not matched to a gene: 4.